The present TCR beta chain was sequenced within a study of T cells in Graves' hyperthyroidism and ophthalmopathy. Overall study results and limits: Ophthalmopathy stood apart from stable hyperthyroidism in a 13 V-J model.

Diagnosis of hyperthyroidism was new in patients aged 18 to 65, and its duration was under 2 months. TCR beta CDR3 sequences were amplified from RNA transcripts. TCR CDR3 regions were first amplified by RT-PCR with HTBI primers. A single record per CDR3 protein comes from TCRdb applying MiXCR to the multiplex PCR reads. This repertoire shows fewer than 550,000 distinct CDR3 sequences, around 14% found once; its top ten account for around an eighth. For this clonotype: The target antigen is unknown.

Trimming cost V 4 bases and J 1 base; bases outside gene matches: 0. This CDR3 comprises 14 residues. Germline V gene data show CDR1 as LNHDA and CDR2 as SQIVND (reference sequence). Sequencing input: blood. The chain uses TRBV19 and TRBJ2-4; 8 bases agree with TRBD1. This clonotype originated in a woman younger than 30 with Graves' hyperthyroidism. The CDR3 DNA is TGTGCCAGTAGTAGGGACAGGGCCAAAAACATTCAGTACTTC. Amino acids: CASSRDRAKNIQYF.